This TCR beta chain was captured in a study of cytomegalovirus exposure and HLA in healthy donors. The PCR was carried out with 60 Vbeta primers and 13 Jbeta primers. Here immunoSEQ multiplex PCR was the method, and the copy in TCRdb shows in-frame clones only, minus some. The sample shows about 120,000 clones, roughly 82% of them seen only once. V gave up 7 bases and J gave up 5 bases; unmatched junction bases: 10. Germline V gene sequence: CDR1 MGHDK, CDR2 SYGVNS. The CDR3 extends over 15 amino acids. The sequenced sample consisted of PBMCs. The chain joins TRBV25-1 to TRBJ2-5, with 10 bases fitting TRBD2. The sequence was obtained from a human donor in good health. Written as DNA, the CDR3 is TGTGCCAGCAAGGCTAGCGGGGGTATCGGGGAGACCCAGTACTTC. This gives the protein CASKASGGIGETQYF.